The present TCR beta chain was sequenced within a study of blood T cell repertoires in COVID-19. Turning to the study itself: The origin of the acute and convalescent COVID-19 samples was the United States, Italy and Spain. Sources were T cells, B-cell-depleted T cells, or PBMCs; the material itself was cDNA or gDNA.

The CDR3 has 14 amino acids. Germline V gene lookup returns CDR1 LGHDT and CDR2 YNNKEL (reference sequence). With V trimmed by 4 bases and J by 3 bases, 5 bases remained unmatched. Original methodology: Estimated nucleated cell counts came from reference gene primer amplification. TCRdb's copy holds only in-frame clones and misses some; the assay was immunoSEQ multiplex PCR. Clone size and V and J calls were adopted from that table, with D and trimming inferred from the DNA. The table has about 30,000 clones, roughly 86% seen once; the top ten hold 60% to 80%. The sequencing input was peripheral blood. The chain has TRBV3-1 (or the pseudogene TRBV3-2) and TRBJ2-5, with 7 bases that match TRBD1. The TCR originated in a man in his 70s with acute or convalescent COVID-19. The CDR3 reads CASSRGQVEETQYF. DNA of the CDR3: TGTGCCAGCAGCCGAGGACAGGTAGAAGAGACCCAGTACTTC.